This T cell receptor beta chain stems from a study of post-analysis software for immune sequencing data. Broader study findings: Compared with controls, patients had more of roughly five TRBV segments, including TRBV5-6, TRBV5-1 and TRBV20-1.

Germline V gene data show CDR1 as SNHLY and CDR2 as FYNNEI. Trimming removed 6 bases at V and 4 bases at J, with 10 bases between. The CDR3 has 12 residues. Prepared TCR beta cDNA libraries contained unique molecular identifiers. A single record per CDR3 protein comes from TCRdb applying MiXCR to the PCR reads. The profile shows approximately 350,000 distinct CDR3 sequences, around 37% of them singletons. Regarding this clonotype: The antigen remains unidentified.

The TCR originated in a girl aged 5 to 17 with multiple sclerosis. What was sequenced was blood. This chain joins TRBV2 and TRBJ2-7, with D possibly being TRBD2 (5 bases). Here the CDR3 reads CASRAVAYEQYF. The CDR3 DNA sequence: TGTGCCAGCAGGGCGGTAGCGTACGAGCAGTACTTC.